The source of this T cell receptor (beta chain) is a study of cytomegalovirus exposure and HLA in healthy donors. Study summary: Counted in an early data release were about 80 million unique TCRs from HLA-typed donors. Findings of the study overall: Follow-up analysis found HLA locus-dependent TCR association rates, highest for DRB1 and lowest for HLA-C. The analysis excluded some indistinguishable V segments, including TRBV6-2 and TRBV6-3.

The PCR was carried out with 60 Vbeta primers and 13 Jbeta primers. Clones were read by immunoSEQ multiplex PCR, and TCRdb kept only the in-frame ones, dropping some. This table has around 130,000 clones, under 90% appearing once. Germline V gene sequence: CDR1 SGHDN, CDR2 FVKESK. Trimming removed 4 bases at V and 7 bases at J, with 22 bases between. There are 16 residues in the CDR3. This clone showed up just a few times. As yet, its antigen is unknown. The clonotype comes from a woman in her forties in good health and CMV-seronegative. Sequencing input: PBMCs. The chain recombines TRBV14 with TRBJ2-5, with D perhaps matching TRBD2 (6 bases). CDR3 loop: CASSPLGSTGEGTQYF. For the CDR3, the DNA is TGTGCCAGCAGCCCCCTGGGCTCGACGGGGGAAGGGACCCAGTACTTC. Drawing the rest from reference TRBV14 and TRBJ2-5, the complete variable domain is EAGVTQFPSHSVIEKGQTVTLRCDPISGHDNLYWYRRVMGKEIKFLLHFVKESKQDESGMPNNRFLAERTGGTYSTLKVQPAELEDSGVYFCASSPLGSTGEGTQYFGPGTRLLVL.